This TCR beta chain stems from a study of blood T cells in healthy people across ages. CDR3 size: 14 residues. Germline CDR1 reads SGHTA; CDR2 reads FQGNSA. The V gene lost 0 bases and the J gene lost 2 bases, with 7 bases spanning the gap. Notes on the study in general: Per million T cells, the diversity of TCR beta decreased roughly linearly as age advanced. Since the PBMCs were unsorted, naive and antigen-experienced cells could not be conclusively compared. More naive CD4+ cells and higher diversity marked long-lived donors relative to aged donors.

The second PCR ran about 6 to 12 cycles with a sample-barcoded 5' primer and J-beta primers. TCRdb re-derived calls from the 5' RACE reads in MiXCR, one entry per CDR3 protein. The sample has around 990,000 distinct CDR3 sequences; approximately 38% are singletons. Each sample provided at least 5 micrograms of extracted total RNA. This clonotype has more than one count but fewer than ten. The antigen is not known. The chain links TRBV7-2 to TRBJ1-1, with D hard to call. This clonotype was sampled from a man aged 18 to 30 in good health. The sequenced material came from blood. CDR3 DNA: TGTGCCAGCAGCTTAGCTATTCTAAACACTGAAGCTTTCTTT. Amino acids: CASSLAILNTEAFF.